The 22 T cell receptor beta chains below all came from one sample that was sequenced in a study of B cell selection in AIRE deficiency (dated by TCRdb to between 2018 and 2020). Conventional CD4 T cells were sorted as CD4+CD127+ cells. The library came from the immunoSEQ multiplex PCR assay. TCRdb mirrors the immuneACCESS table, restricted to in-frame sequences. Some clones are absent from its copies; in checked studies, under half trace to an unresolved V gene, and the reason for the others is unknown. In all, the sample holds roughly 24,000 clones, and about 96% of those were seen once. About 0.17% of the sample is in the top ten clones. The sequenced sample was CD4+CD127+ conventional T cells sorted from PBMCs. The receptors here all came from a human donor in good health.

J is TRBJ1-4 and V is TRBV19, with 7 positions matching TRBD1. The CDR3 consists of 17 residues. The ends lost 5 bases at V and 0 bases at J; junction bases unmatched: 9. Germline V gives CDR1 LNHDA, CDR2 SQIVND (reference sequence). The CDR3 bases are TGTGCCAGTAGTTTCTTGACAGGGAAAACAACTAATGAAAAACTGTTTTTT. As protein: CASSFLTGKTTNEKLFF.

In this sample, this clone turned up once. The gene calls are TRBV19 and TRBJ1-3, with D unclear. This CDR3 has 14 residues. CDR1 and CDR2 (germline): LNHDA, SQIVND (reference sequence). With 7 bases removed from V and 0 bases from J, the gap between germline ends came to 10 bases. As DNA, the CDR3 is TGTGCCAGTACGAGGCCGAACTCTGGAAACACCATATATTTT. It yields the protein CASTRPNSGNTIYF.

The rearrangement links TRBV13 to TRBJ1-1; possibly TRBD1 for D (5 bases). This CDR3 has 15 amino acids. V was shortened by 7 bases and J by 2 bases, with 17 bases between the two germline ends. Germline V gives CDR1 PRHDT, CDR2 FYEKMQ (reference sequence). CDR3 nucleotides: TGTGCCAGCATCCGCTTCCAGGGCGACAACACTGAAGCTTTCTTT. Translating it yields CASIRFQGDNTEAFF.

The genes are TRBV19 and TRBJ1-1, with D possibly matching TRBD1 (5 bases). Trimming took 3 bases from V and 0 from J, leaving 14 bases between them. Per germline, CDR1 LNHDA and CDR2 SQIVND (reference sequence). This CDR3 has 16 amino acids. The CDR3 spells CASSMGGTGLNTEAFF. The CDR3 DNA reads TGTGCCAGTAGTATGGGAGGGACGGGACTGAACACTGAAGCTTTCTTT.

The chain employs TRBV6-5 and TRBJ1-2; weak D call: TRBD1 (6 bases). V was pared by 5 bases and J by 0 bases, with 7 bases between. This CDR3 contains 13 residues. Germline lookup yields CDR1 MNHEY and CDR2 SVGAGI. The CDR3 DNA sequence: TGTGCCAGCAGTAAGGGGGCTAACTATGGCTACACCTTC. Translating it yields CASSKGANYGYTF.

The chain recombines TRBV6-1 with TRBJ1-6; TRBD1 matches 7 bases. There are 17 residues in the CDR3. CDR1 is MNHNS, CDR2 SASEGT, per germline. Trimming cost V 2 bases and J 6 bases; bases outside gene matches: 10. For the CDR3, the DNA is TGTGCCAGCAGTGAAAGGGTCAGGGGGTCCCTTAATTCACCCCTCCACTTT. Protein: CASSERVRGSLNSPLHF.

The CDR3 DNA sequence: TGCAGCGTTGGGTGGCACACTGAAGCTTTCTTT. It specifies CSVGWHTEAFF. J is TRBJ1-1 and V is TRBV29-1; D ambiguous. Looked up from germline, CDR1 is SQVTM and CDR2 is ANQGSEA. The CDR3 consists of 11 residues. The V end was cut by 4 bases, the J end by 3 bases, with 6 bases between.

The V call is TRBV18, the J call TRBJ2-7; no reliable D call. The CDR3 has 14 amino acids. Germline V lookup: CDR1 KGHSH, CDR2 LQKENI. Trimming left V 3 bases short and J 0 bases short, with 9 bases between. CDR3 DNA: TGTGCCAGCTCACCGAATCTAGACTCCTACGAGCAGTACTTC. Protein sequence: CASSPNLDSYEQYF. Full variable domain (remainder filled in from reference TRBV18 and TRBJ2-7): NAGVMQNPRHLVRRRGQEARLRCSPMKGHSHVYWYRQLPEEGLKFMVYLQKENIIDESGMPKERFSAEFPKEGPSILRIQQVVRGDSAAYFCASSPNLDSYEQYFGPGTRLTVT.

The V and J genes are TRBV12-5 and TRBJ2-7, with TRBD1 matching over 9 bases. This CDR3 has 16 residues. CDR1 is LGHNT, CDR2 FRNRAP, per germline. V trimming: 4 bases; J trimming: 5 bases; junction bases outside the gene matches: 12. This CDR3 is CASGSRRDRAGNEQYF. CDR3 DNA sequence: TGTGCTAGTGGTTCGCGACGGGACAGGGCCGGAAACGAGCAGTACTTC.

This clone was seen just once. This chain joins TRBV2 and TRBJ2-5; TRBD1 or TRBD2 may be the D gene (5 bases each). This CDR3 contains 13 residues. Deletions cut 5 bases from V and 2 bases from J, with 9 bases between. Germline-derived CDR1 and CDR2 are SNHLY and FYNNEI. The CDR3 bases are TGTGCCAGCAGTCGGGACGGTCAAGAGACCCAGTACTTC. It codes for CASSRDGQETQYF.

In nucleotides, the CDR3 is TGTGCCAGCACCAGTTTGGGGGACCCCGGAGAGCAGTACTTC. Translation: CASTSLGDPGEQYF. The V gene is TRBV27, the J gene TRBJ2-7; either TRBD1 or TRBD2 may fit D (5 bases each). The V end was cut by 7 bases, the J end by 7 bases, with 20 bases between. The germline CDR1 and CDR2 sequences are MNHEY and SMNVEV (reference sequence). The CDR3 has 14 amino acids.

The chain combines TRBV6-5 with TRBJ2-6; D gene unclear. Trimming shortened V by 5 bases and J by 1 base, and 9 bases separated the two germline ends. Germline loops: CDR1 MNHEY, CDR2 SVGAGI. The CDR3 has 15 residues. The CDR3 bases are TGTGCCAGCAGTCGCCGCGAGTCTGGGGCCAACGTCCTGACTTTC. This codes for CASSRRESGANVLTF.

The CDR3: CAISAPPGGYTF. The CDR3 region has the DNA TGTGCCATCTCGGCCCCACCGGGCGGCTACACCTTC. The chain has TRBV6-5 and TRBJ1-2; D uncertain. The ends were cut back, 10 bases at V and 8 bases at J, with 17 bases in the middle. From germline, CDR1 is MNHEY and CDR2 SVGAGI. This CDR3 region has 12 residues.

A single count supports this clone. J is TRBJ2-1 and V is TRBV9, with TRBD2 as a possible D gene (6 bases). The CDR3 extends over 15 amino acids. V lost 0 bases and J lost 5, with 12 bases in between. CDR1 is SGDLS and CDR2 is YYNGEE in the germline V gene. CDR3 sequence: CASSVGGGANNEQFF. As DNA, the CDR3 is TGTGCCAGCAGCGTAGGTGGCGGGGCGAACAATGAGCAGTTCTTC. The full variable domain, completed using reference TRBV9 and TRBJ2-1, is DSGVTQTPKHLITATGQRVTLRCSPRSGDLSVYWYQQSLDQGLQFLIQYYNGEERAKGNILERFSAQQFPDLHSELNLSSLELGDSALYFCASSVGGGANNEQFFGPGTRLTVL.

The chain combines TRBV5-1 with TRBJ1-6, with D possibly TRBD1 on 5 matching bases. The CDR3 sequence is 18 residues long. V dropped 3 bases and J dropped 0 bases, with 16 bases sitting between them. The germline CDR1 and CDR2 sequences are SGHRS and YFSETQ. CDR3 sequence reads: CASSSLPAGSSYNSPLHF. The CDR3 region has the DNA TGCGCCAGCAGCTCCTTACCCGCAGGGAGCTCCTATAATTCACCCCTCCACTTT.

The chain has TRBV7-9 and TRBJ2-7; 7 nucleotides match TRBD1. CDR3 length: 17 amino acids. Looked up from germline, CDR1 is SEHNR and CDR2 is FQNEAQ (reference sequence). With 4 bases clipped from V and 5 bases from J, the junction kept 17 bases outside the gene matches. This chain's CDR3 is CASSSPRPRQGTHEQYF. The CDR3, as DNA: TGTGCCAGCAGCTCCCCCCGGCCAAGACAGGGTACCCACGAGCAGTACTTC.

The rearrangement links TRBV5-1 to TRBJ2-1; 9 positions match TRBD2. The V gene's germline CDR1 is SGHRS and CDR2 YFSETQ. V dropped 4 bases and J dropped 9; count of bases not matched to a gene: 8. The CDR3 covers 14 residues. In nucleotides, the CDR3 is TGCGCCAGCAGCCCCGGCGGGAGGGGCGGTGAGCAGTTCTTC. This codes for CASSPGGRGGEQFF.

The V call is TRBV18, the J call TRBJ1-3; D might be TRBD1 (6 bases). The CDR3 spans 16 residues. Germline V CDR1 and CDR2: KGHSH, LQKENI. V dropped 0 bases and J dropped 0 bases, with 9 bases sitting between them. The DNA of the CDR3 is TGTGCCAGCTCACCACCAGGGGGAACCTCTGGAAACACCATATATTTT. The encoded protein is CASSPPGGTSGNTIYF. Combining the CDR3 with reference TRBV18 and TRBJ1-3 gives the whole variable domain NAGVMQNPRHLVRRRGQEARLRCSPMKGHSHVYWYRQLPEEGLKFMVYLQKENIIDESGMPKERFSAEFPKEGPSILRIQQVVRGDSAAYFCASSPPGGTSGNTIYFGEGSWLTVV.

This chain connects TRBV6-1 to TRBJ1-3; D is unresolved. This CDR3 contains 13 residues. Trimming pared 8 bases from V and 1 base from J, leaving 9 bases between. Germline lookup yields CDR1 MNHNS and CDR2 SASEGT. The CDR3 DNA reads TGTGCCAGCCGGACTTTTTCTGGAAACACCATATATTTT. Amino acids: CASRTFSGNTIYF.

V usage is TRBV10-3 and J usage is TRBJ2-7; a possible D gene is TRBD1 (6 bases). Germline V CDR1 and CDR2: ENHRY, SYGVKD. The CDR3 consists of 13 residues. Trimming removed 6 bases at V and 2 bases at J, with 11 bases between. The CDR3 region has the DNA TGTGCCATCAGCCGGACAGCGGCCTACGAGCAGTACTTC. Encoded protein: CAISRTAAYEQYF.

V gene TRBV5-6 combines with J gene TRBJ1-4, with TRBD1 matching 7 bases. Germline V gene sequence: CDR1 SGHDT, CDR2 YYEEEE. The V and J ends lost 4 bases and 7 bases, in that order; junction bases with no gene match: 4. The CDR3 runs to 13 residues. CDR3: CASSQDRIEKLFF. The CDR3 DNA follows: TGTGCCAGCAGCCAGGACAGGATTGAAAAACTGTTTTTT. Together with reference TRBV5-6 and TRBJ1-4, the CDR3 gives the full variable domain: DAGVTQSPTHLIKTRGQQVTLRCSPKSGHDTVSWYQQALGQGPQFIFQYYEEEERQRGNFPDRFSGHQFPNYSSELNVNALLLGDSALYLCASSQDRIEKLFFGSGTQLSVL.

The chain uses TRBV5-1 and TRBJ2-5; TRBD1 matches 11 bases. The CDR3 runs 15 residues. Per germline, CDR1 SGHRS and CDR2 YFSETQ. V gave up 3 bases and J gave up 5 bases; unmatched junction bases: 6. For the CDR3, the DNA is TGCGCCAGCAGCTCACTCGGGACAGGGGGTGAGACCCAGTACTTC. Its translation: CASSSLGTGGETQYF.